Following are 29 T cell receptor beta chains from one sample sequenced in a study of cytotoxic CD8 clonotypes in ibrutinib-treated CLL. Profiling relied on immunoSEQ multiplex PCR, and the TCRdb table lists in-frame clones only, not all of them. Here the sample spans some 20,000 clones, approximately 77% being singletons. Specimen: PBMCs, collected before ibrutinib treatment. The receptors derive from a human donor with chronic lymphocytic leukemia.

V gene TRBV13 combines with J gene TRBJ1-2; 8 bases align to TRBD1. V gave up 5 bases and J gave up 0 bases; unmatched junction bases: 5. The CDR3 extends over 15 amino acids. The V gene's germline CDR1 is PRHDT and CDR2 FYEKMQ (reference sequence). CDR3 nucleotide sequence: TGTGCCAGCAGCGCAGGGGGCAAAGCTAACTATGGCTACACCTTC. Encoded protein: CASSAGGKANYGYTF. The full variable domain, in which reference TRBV13 and TRBJ1-2 provide the parts outside the CDR3, is AAGVIQSPRHLIKEKRETATLKCYPIPRHDTVYWYQQGPGQDPQFLISFYEKMQSDKGSIPDRFSAQQFSDYHSELNMSSLELGDSALYFCASSAGGKANYGYTFGSGTRLTVV.

The chain joins TRBV5-6 to TRBJ2-2, with 8 nucleotides matching TRBD2. The V gene's germline CDR1 is SGHDT and CDR2 YYEEEE. V lost 6 bases and J lost 5; bases outside the gene matches: 12. The CDR3 length is 16 residues. Here the CDR3 DNA reads TGTGCCAGCACCCCTCGGTGGGCTAGCGGGACCGGGGAGCTGTTTTTT. It translates to CASTPRWASGTGELFF. Filled out from reference TRBV5-6 and TRBJ2-2, the complete variable domain reads DAGVTQSPTHLIKTRGQQVTLRCSPKSGHDTVSWYQQALGQGPQFIFQYYEEEERQRGNFPDRFSGHQFPNYSSELNVNALLLGDSALYLCASTPRWASGTGELFFGEGSRLTVL.

V is TRBV9 and J is TRBJ2-2; D assignment may be TRBD1 or TRBD2 (6 bases each). The length of the CDR3 is 15 residues. V lost 0 bases and J 3 bases, leaving 9 bases between the germline ends. Germline values: CDR1 SGDLS, CDR2 YYNGEE. The CDR3, as DNA: TGTGCCAGCAGCGTAGGGAGGGGGGACACCGGGGAGCTGTTTTTT. It specifies CASSVGRGDTGELFF.

The chain couples TRBV5-5 to TRBJ1-1, with D uncertain. The ends were cut back, 4 bases at V and 4 bases at J, with 14 bases in the middle. Germline V gene sequence: CDR1 SGHKS, CDR2 YYEKEE (reference sequence). The length of the CDR3 is 14 residues. For the CDR3, the DNA is TGTGCCAGCAGCCCGGTCGGGCGGAGCACTGAAGCTTTCTTT. Protein sequence: CASSPVGRSTEAFF.

Details on this clone: Compared with germline, one end of the junction differs, possibly owing to a read error. The rearrangement joins TRBV19 to TRBJ1-1, with D perhaps TRBD1 (6 bases). CDR1 is LNHDA, CDR2 SQIVND, per germline (reference sequence). The CDR3 covers 17 residues. The CDR3 sequence: CASSIGIQGRMNTEALF. CDR3 sequence (DNA): TGTGCCAGTAGTATAGGTATACAGGGACGAATGAACACTGAAGCTCTCTTT. Filled out from reference TRBV19 and TRBJ1-1, the complete variable domain reads DGGITQSPKYLFRKEGQNVTLSCEQNLNHDAMYWYRQDPGQGLRLIYYSQIVNDFQKGDIAEGYSVSREKKESFPLTVTSAQKNPTAFYLCASSIGIQGRMNTEALFGQGTRLTVV.

The chain couples TRBV19 to TRBJ2-1; D is perhaps TRBD1 (6 bases). Germline assignment: CDR1 LNHDA and CDR2 SQIVND (reference sequence). V was pared by 4 bases and J by 10 bases, with 14 bases between. The CDR3 loop spans 13 amino acids. The CDR3 nucleotides are TGTGCCAGTAGTACCTACCCCGGGACAGAGCAGTTCTTC. Protein product: CASSTYPGTEQFF.

The rearrangement links TRBV4-2 to TRBJ2-7; 10 nucleotides align to TRBD2. Trimming at V came to 0 bases and at J to 4 bases, leaving 6 bases not matched to a gene. The CDR3 covers 16 residues. Germline V CDR1 and CDR2: LGHNA, YNFKEQ. The CDR3 protein is CASSQEIASGSYEQYF. DNA of the CDR3: TGTGCCAGCAGCCAAGAGATCGCTAGCGGGAGTTACGAGCAGTACTTC.

The chain combines TRBV4-3 with TRBJ1-1, with 8 bases aligning to TRBD1. This CDR3 has 18 residues. After removal of 0 bases from V and 6 bases from J, the junction contained 15 bases not matched to a gene. The V gene's germline CDR1 is LGHNA and CDR2 YSLEER. CDR3 protein: CASSQDMGRGPRWAEAFF. The CDR3 DNA follows: TGCGCCAGCAGCCAAGATATGGGCAGGGGGCCACGGTGGGCTGAAGCTTTCTTT.

V is TRBV5-1 and J is TRBJ1-2, with TRBD1 matching over 10 bases. V trimming: 7 bases; J trimming: 4 bases; junction bases outside the gene matches: 10. The CDR3 is made up of 15 amino acids. The germline CDR1 and CDR2 sequences are SGHRS and YFSETQ. In DNA form, the CDR3 reads TGCGCCAGCGCCTATGGAGGGGACAGGGGCTATGGCTACACCTTC. It translates to CASAYGGDRGYGYTF.

There are a few counts of this clone. The genes are TRBV28 and TRBJ1-5, with D perhaps TRBD1 (5 bases). V was pared by 6 bases and J by 2 bases, with 17 bases between. The CDR3 is 16 residues long. Germline V gene lookup returns CDR1 MDHEN and CDR2 SYDVKM. This CDR3 reads CASSPRARAGNQPQHF. CDR3 DNA: TGTGCCAGCAGCCCAAGGGCCAGGGCGGGCAATCAGCCCCAGCATTTT.

The chain carries TRBV30 and TRBJ1-4; D is perhaps TRBD1 (6 bases). Trimming pared 4 bases from V and 2 bases from J, leaving 20 bases between. The CDR3 contains 17 residues. CDR1 GTSNPN and CDR2 SVGIG come from the germline V gene (reference sequence). CDR3 protein: CAWKGPGAGGTNEKLFF. CDR3 nucleotide sequence: TGTGCCTGGAAAGGGCCAGGGGCCGGGGGGACTAATGAAAAACTGTTTTTT.

V usage is TRBV9 and J usage is TRBJ2-7; 9 bases are shared with TRBD1. CDR3 length equals 15 residues. Germline CDR1 SGDLS, CDR2 YYNGEE. V shed 4 bases, J shed 3 bases, and the junction held 8 bases outside the gene matches. CDR3 coding DNA: TGTGCCAGCAGCCCCCGGACAGGGGTCAGCTACGAGCAGTACTTC. It yields the protein CASSPRTGVSYEQYF. Full variable domain (missing parts from reference TRBV9 and TRBJ2-7): DSGVTQTPKHLITATGQRVTLRCSPRSGDLSVYWYQQSLDQGLQFLIQYYNGEERAKGNILERFSAQQFPDLHSELNLSSLELGDSALYFCASSPRTGVSYEQYFGPGTRLTVT.

The chain is built from TRBV28 and TRBJ1-4; D is possibly TRBD1 (6 bases). This CDR3 spans 16 amino acids. Trimming removed 4 bases from V and 8 bases from J, with 20 bases in between. Germline CDR1 is MDHEN and CDR2 is SYDVKM. CDR3 protein: CASSSLPGAGTEKLFF. The DNA of the CDR3 is TGTGCCAGCAGTTCGTTACCGGGGGCAGGGACGGAAAAACTGTTTTTT.

The rearrangement uses TRBV6-5 and TRBJ1-1, with 10 positions matching TRBD1. The ends lost 5 bases at V and 2 bases at J; junction bases unmatched: 5. From germline, CDR1 is MNHEY and CDR2 SVGAGI. The CDR3 length is 15 residues. The CDR3 nucleotides read TGTGCCAGCAGTACCGGACAGGGGGTTAACACTGAAGCTTTCTTT. Translated: CASSTGQGVNTEAFF.

This rearrangement joins TRBV15 to TRBJ1-2, with 10 bases matching TRBD1. The V gene end was trimmed by 1 base and the J gene end by 8 bases; junction bases not matched to a gene: 1. The CDR3 spans 13 residues. CDR1 and CDR2 (germline): LNHNV, YYDKDF (reference sequence). The CDR3 bases are TGTGCCACCAGCAGAGGACAGGGGGCAGGCTACACCTTC. This translates into CATSRGQGAGYTF.

The CDR3, as DNA: TGCGCCACTAACAGATCCATCTATGCAACTAATGAAAAACTGTTTTTT. Translation: CATNRSIYATNEKLFF. The chain couples TRBV23-1 to TRBJ1-4; D ambiguous. TRBV23-1 is known as an ORF, though its function is uncertain. Trimming left V 10 bases short and J 0 bases short, with 18 bases between. This CDR3 is built from 16 residues.

The J gene is TRBJ2-5, the V gene TRBV5-1; 7 bases agree with TRBD1. With 4 bases clipped from V and 2 bases from J, the junction kept 8 bases outside the gene matches. CDR3 size: 15 residues. Germline V gene lookup returns CDR1 SGHRS and CDR2 YFSETQ. CDR3 loop: CASSPEPDRQETQYF. CDR3 in DNA: TGCGCCAGCAGCCCCGAACCGGACAGGCAAGAGACCCAGTACTTC.

The gene calls are TRBV2 and TRBJ1-5; 10 bases are a match to TRBD1. The V gene's germline CDR1 is SNHLY and CDR2 FYNNEI. The CDR3 runs 15 residues. The junction had 2 bases not matched to a gene; V was cut back by 5 bases and J by 1 base. This chain's CDR3 is CASSPDRGSNQPQHF. In DNA form, the CDR3 reads TGTGCCAGCAGTCCGGACAGGGGGAGCAATCAGCCCCAGCATTTT.

This clone was seen only once. The chain employs TRBV11-2 and TRBJ1-1, with unresolved D. The CDR3 length is 15 residues. V was pared by 2 bases and J by 4 bases, with 14 bases between. Per the germline V gene, CDR1 is SGHAT and CDR2 is FQNNGV. CDR3 in amino acids: CASSLRQWVGTEAFF. The DNA of the CDR3 is TGTGCCAGCAGCTTACGACAATGGGTCGGCACTGAAGCTTTCTTT.

This chain joins TRBV7-9 and TRBJ2-3; a possible D gene is TRBD2 (6 bases). This CDR3 is built from 16 residues. The germline gives CDR1 SEHNR, CDR2 FQNEAQ (reference sequence). Trimming removed 3 bases at V and 3 bases at J, with 16 bases between. The CDR3 DNA reads TGTGCCAGCAGCTTCAGGGACTCCCGGGTAACAGATACGCAGTATTTT. Its protein is CASSFRDSRVTDTQYF.

This clone came up once. The rearrangement uses TRBV18 and TRBJ2-1; D gene ambiguous. V was shortened by 3 bases and J by 5 bases, with 14 bases between the two germline ends. Germline V lookup: CDR1 KGHSH, CDR2 LQKENI. CDR3 size: 15 residues. This CDR3 reads CASSPDLGPHNEQFF. CDR3 coding DNA: TGTGCCAGCTCACCGGATCTGGGTCCCCACAATGAGCAGTTCTTC.

The chain has TRBV30 and TRBJ1-6; D ambiguous. This CDR3 spans 14 amino acids. Germline-derived CDR1 and CDR2 are GTSNPN and SVGIG (reference sequence). Trimming cost V 8 bases and J 0 bases, with 11 bases left between them. For the CDR3, the DNA is TGTGCCACGATACAGAGCTCCTATAATTCACCCCTCCACTTT. This sequence encodes CATIQSSYNSPLHF.

The table lists this clone with a few counts. This chain connects TRBV5-4 to TRBJ2-3; 11 bases are shared with TRBD2. Germline V gene data show CDR1 as SGHNT and CDR2 as YYREEE (reference sequence). CDR3 length: 18 amino acids. The V gene end was trimmed by 4 bases and the J gene end by 0 bases; junction bases not matched to a gene: 10. For the CDR3, the DNA is TGTGCCAGCAGCCTTGGGCTAGCGGGAGGCCTGAGCACAGATACGCAGTATTTT. This translates into CASSLGLAGGLSTDTQYF. The full variable domain, its missing parts supplied by reference TRBV5-4 and TRBJ2-3, is ETGVTQSPTHLIKTRGQQVTLRCSSQSGHNTVSWYQQALGQGPQFIFQYYREEENGRGNFPPRFSGLQFPNYSSELNVNALELDDSALYLCASSLGLAGGLSTDTQYFGPGTRLTVL.

The chain employs TRBV7-2 and TRBJ2-3; D possibly corresponds to TRBD1 (5 bases). CDR3 length equals 17 residues. V was pared by 1 base and J by 2 bases, with 16 bases between. Germline values: CDR1 SGHTA, CDR2 FQGNSA. The CDR3: CASSLVGAVRSTDTQYF. CDR3 bases: TGTGCCAGCAGCTTAGTAGGGGCGGTGCGGTCCACAGATACGCAGTATTTT.

The V call is TRBV27, the J call TRBJ1-2; D is unresolved. V lost 6 bases to trimming and J lost 0 bases, with 20 bases between them. The CDR3 consists of 17 residues. The germline V gene encodes CDR1 MNHEY and CDR2 SMNVEV (reference sequence). As DNA, the CDR3 is TGTGCCAGCAGACCCGTGGCACAGAAACTTTCTAACTATGGCTACACCTTC. It translates to CASRPVAQKLSNYGYTF.

The chain carries TRBV19 and TRBJ2-5; 7 bases line up with TRBD2. The CDR3 is 15 amino acids. Germline V gene data show CDR1 as LNHDA and CDR2 as SQIVND (reference sequence). With V trimmed by 5 bases and J by 4 bases, 10 bases remained unmatched. CDR3 DNA sequence: TGTGCCAGTAGTGACCGGGAAGCGGGGAGAGAGACCCAGTACTTC. This translates into CASSDREAGRETQYF. Full variable domain (outside the CDR3, taken from reference TRBV19 and TRBJ2-5): DGGITQSPKYLFRKEGQNVTLSCEQNLNHDAMYWYRQDPGQGLRLIYYSQIVNDFQKGDIAEGYSVSREKKESFPLTVTSAQKNPTAFYLCASSDREAGRETQYFGPGTRLLVL.

This clone was counted only a few times. V and J are TRBV5-1 and TRBJ2-7; no clear D. Per the germline V gene, CDR1 is SGHRS and CDR2 is YFSETQ. This CDR3 has 14 residues. The ends were cut back, 5 bases at V and 0 bases at J, with 12 bases in the middle. Here the CDR3 reads CASSLGVSSYEQYF. In nucleotides, the CDR3 is TGCGCCAGCAGTCTTGGCGTAAGCTCCTACGAGCAGTACTTC.

The V call is TRBV28, the J call TRBJ1-5; D gene uncertain. CDR3 length: 16 residues. Germline loops: CDR1 MDHEN, CDR2 SYDVKM. The V end was cut by 6 bases, the J end by 4 bases, with 19 bases between. The CDR3 nucleotides read TGTGCCAGCAGCACTTTCGGCATTTTGGGTAATCAGCCCCAGCATTTT. Its translation: CASSTFGILGNQPQHF.

The J gene is TRBJ1-3, the V gene TRBV28; maybe TRBD1 (5 bases). In germline, CDR1 is MDHEN, CDR2 SYDVKM. V lost 0 bases to trimming and J lost 0 bases, with 6 bases between them. The CDR3 totals 15 residues. The CDR3 nucleotides are TGTGCCAGCAGTTTATGGAGGGGCTCTGGAAACACCATATATTTT. Amino acid sequence: CASSLWRGSGNTIYF.